This section outlines one T cell receptor (beta chain) sequence together with its context. Its antigen remains undetermined. Per-base quality was not reported, and no clone a single base away is much larger than it. According to the study, the label for this sample's time point signals: cycle 4 day 1 (C4D1), after five to seven weeks of nivolumab. Relapse after autologous stem cell transplantation had occurred in all trial patients, and cohorts A, B and C were distinguished by prior brentuximab vedotin exposure. The trial cohort comprised some 60 patients with relapsed/refractory classical Hodgkin lymphoma whose best overall responses were complete response, partial response or progressive disease. Trial patients were treated with single-agent nivolumab in the multi-cohort phase II CheckMate 205 trial. An independent review committee assessed best overall response by applying the 2007 International Working Group response criteria. Trial PBMCs were collected immediately before nivolumab initiation (C1D1) and during therapy at cycle 2 day 1 and cycle 4 day 1. After peripheral blood was drawn into 8 mL Vacutainer Cell Preparation Tubes, PBMCs were isolated by centrifugation and then cryopreserved.

The Qiagen DNeasy kit was used to extract genomic DNA both from unsorted PBMCs and from the negatively selected CD4+ and CD8+ fractions. TCR beta CDR3 regions were subjected to amplification by immunoSEQ multiplex PCR with primers that anneal to V and J segments. A synthetic immune receptor repertoire was used to minimize amplification bias, and remaining bias was computationally removed after sequencing. The original methods were these. Custom Python scripts were used to quantify repertoire diversity as the Shannon entropy index. Unsorted, CD4+ and CD8+ repertoires were analyzed separately, except in combined analyses where CD4+ and CD8+ sequences were merged in silico. Clonal expansion was defined as at least a 2-fold frequency increase after treatment relative to C1D1, with a pseudocount of 0.5 for undetected baseline clones. Singleton clones were defined as clones with 0 or 1 copy at C1D1, and non-singleton clones were defined as clones with 2 or more copies. Clones expanded in unsorted samples were labelled as CD4+, CD8+ or unknown by matching protein sequences in sorted samples from the same patient. Diversity changes from C1D1 to C4D1 were tested in paired samples using Wilcoxon tests. TCRdb's version of the immuneACCESS table is confined to in-frame rearrangements and falls short of the full clone set. An unresolved V gene accounts for under half of the shortfall where checked; the remainder is of unknown origin. The V and J calls and the clone size are those of that table, but D and trimming were determined from the DNA. The sample table holds over 80,000 clones, of which around 80% were seen once. The ten largest clones represent over 7.5% of the sample.

These data belong to a study of PD-1 blockade in classical Hodgkin lymphoma (dated by TCRdb to the early 2020s). Notes on the research overall: Nivolumab dosing was 3 mg/kg intravenously every 2 weeks, continuing until either disease progression or unacceptable toxicity. The study used CyTOF and TCR beta sequencing to define a peripheral blood immune signature of response to PD-1 blockade in classical Hodgkin lymphoma.

Based on the germline V gene (reference sequence), the CDR1 and CDR2 sequences are SEHNR and FQNEAQ. The CDR3 spans 15 residues, from the cysteine through the phenylalanine. Of all the DNA, just the CDR3 is kept, 45 bases in frame from base 1. Ends trimmed: V by 3 bases, J by 2 bases; bases unmatched to a gene: 3. What the research found in general, with its limitations: Baseline TCR diversity was reported as lower in newly diagnosed patients than in healthy donors, and lower still in relapsed/refractory patients. A significant rise by C4D1 was seen in CD4+ but not CD8+ TCR diversity (p=0.0027 vs p=0.16), with the rise being most apparent in complete responders (p=0.02). Lower diversity was observed in patients in whom nivolumab was started less than 1 year after ASCT, and these patients were excluded from later analyses so that confounding by immune reconstitution would be avoided. Among trial patients, those achieving complete response had baseline diversity similar to that of newly diagnosed patients, while diversity was significantly lower in partial responders and progressors. The study covered only a single clinical trial cohort, and the causes of the repertoire differences, possibly disease activity or prior therapy, were still not defined.

The TCR comes from a human donor with classical Hodgkin lymphoma. Material: peripheral blood mononuclear cells (PBMCs), obtained before the fourth cycle of nivolumab. The V gene is TRBV7-9 and the J gene is TRBJ2-3; 9 bases in between match TRBD1. The bases are TGTGCCAGCAGCTTGGGACAGGGTCCCACAGATACGCAGTATTTT. This translates into CASSLGQGPTDTQYF.